This T cell receptor (beta chain) was identified in a study of early T cells in non-severe SARS-CoV-2 infection. Study findings and constraints: Clonotype matching in VDJdb favored anti-spike CD8 responses and did not capture private and CD4 specificities.

CDR1 is SGHTA and CDR2 is FQGNSA in the germline V gene. CDR3 length: 18 amino acids. V was pared by 4 bases and J by 0 bases, with 19 bases between. Unique molecular identifiers were attached to individual cDNA molecules. TCRdb re-derived calls from the 5' RACE reads in MiXCR, one entry per CDR3 protein. Among approximately 42,000 distinct CDR3 sequences listed, approximately 7.1% were seen once. This clonotype was observed many times. No antigen is known for it. What was sequenced was whole blood. This chain joins TRBV7-2 and TRBJ2-1; tentatively, D is TRBD2 (6 bases). The receptor was isolated from an adult who was a healthcare worker with PCR-confirmed SARS-CoV-2 infection or an uninfected control (not recorded which). The CDR3 nucleotides are TGTGCCAGCAGCTCCCCCCGGGCGGGGCTTAGCTCCTACAATGAGCAGTTCTTC. Translated, it gives CASSSPRAGLSSYNEQFF. The entire variable domain, with the rest obtained from reference TRBV7-2 and TRBJ2-1, is as follows: GAGVSQSPSNKVTEKGKDVELRCDPISGHTALYWYRQSLGQGLEFLIYFQGNSAPDKSGLPSDRFSAERTGGSVSTLTIQRTQQEDSAVYLCASSSPRAGLSSYNEQFFGPGTRLTVL.